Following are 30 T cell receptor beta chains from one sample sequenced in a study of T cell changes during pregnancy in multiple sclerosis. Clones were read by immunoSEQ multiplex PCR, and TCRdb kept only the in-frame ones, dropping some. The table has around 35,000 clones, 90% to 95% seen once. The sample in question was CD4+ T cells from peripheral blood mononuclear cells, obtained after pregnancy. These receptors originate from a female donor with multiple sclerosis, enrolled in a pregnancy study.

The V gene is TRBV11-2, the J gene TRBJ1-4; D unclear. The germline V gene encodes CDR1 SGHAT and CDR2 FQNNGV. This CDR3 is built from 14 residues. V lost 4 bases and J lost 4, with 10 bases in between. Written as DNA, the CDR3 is TGTGCCAGCAGCTCTGGGAGGGTTAATGAAAAACTGTTTTTT. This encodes CASSSGRVNEKLFF.

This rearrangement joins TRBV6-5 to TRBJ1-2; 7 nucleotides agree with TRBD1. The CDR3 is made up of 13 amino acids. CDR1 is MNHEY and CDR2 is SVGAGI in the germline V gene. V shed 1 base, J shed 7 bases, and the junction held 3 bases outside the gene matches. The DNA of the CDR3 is TGTGCCAGCAGTTACTTCTCAGGGGGTGGCTACACCTTC. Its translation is CASSYFSGGGYTF.

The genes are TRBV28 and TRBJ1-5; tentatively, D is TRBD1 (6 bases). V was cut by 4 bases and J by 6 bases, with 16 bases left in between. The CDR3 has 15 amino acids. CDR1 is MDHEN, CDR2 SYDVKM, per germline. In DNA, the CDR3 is TGTGCCAGCAGTTATCCGGGACATTTATCTCAGCCCCAGCATTTT. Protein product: CASSYPGHLSQPQHF.

As DNA, the CDR3 is TGTGCCAGTAGTATAGACAGGTCCGTCAATCAGCCCCAGCATTTT. Translation: CASSIDRSVNQPQHF. The chain uses TRBV19 and TRBJ1-5; D gene unclear. The CDR3 is 15 residues long. CDR1 and CDR2 (germline): LNHDA, SQIVND (reference sequence). Trimming took 0 bases from V and 3 from J, leaving 9 bases between them.

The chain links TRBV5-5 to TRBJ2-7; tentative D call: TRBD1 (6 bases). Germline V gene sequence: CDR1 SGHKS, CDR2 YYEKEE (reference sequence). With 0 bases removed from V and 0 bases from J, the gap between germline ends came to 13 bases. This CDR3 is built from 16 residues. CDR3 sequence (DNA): TGTGCCAGCAGCTTGGTGGGACACGGAATCTCCTACGAGCAGTACTTC. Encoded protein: CASSLVGHGISYEQYF.

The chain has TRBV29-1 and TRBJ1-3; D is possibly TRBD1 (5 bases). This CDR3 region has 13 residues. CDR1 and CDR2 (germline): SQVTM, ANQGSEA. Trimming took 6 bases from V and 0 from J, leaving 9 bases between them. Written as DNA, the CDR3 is TGCAGCGTCGCAGGGAACTCTGGAAACACCATATATTTT. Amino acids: CSVAGNSGNTIYF.

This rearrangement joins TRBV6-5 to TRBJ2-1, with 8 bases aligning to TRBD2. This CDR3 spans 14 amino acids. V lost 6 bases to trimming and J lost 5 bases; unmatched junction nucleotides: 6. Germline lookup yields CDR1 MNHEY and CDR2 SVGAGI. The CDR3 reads CASSPRGGNNEQFF. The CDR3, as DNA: TGTGCCAGCAGCCCTCGGGGGGGGAACAATGAGCAGTTCTTC.

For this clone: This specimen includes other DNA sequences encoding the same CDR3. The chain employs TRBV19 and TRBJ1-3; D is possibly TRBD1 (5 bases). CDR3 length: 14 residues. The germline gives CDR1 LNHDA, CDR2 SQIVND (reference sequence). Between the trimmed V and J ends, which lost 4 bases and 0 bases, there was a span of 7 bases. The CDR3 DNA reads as TGTGCCAGTAGTACACAGGCCTCTGGAAACACCATATATTTT. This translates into CASSTQASGNTIYF.

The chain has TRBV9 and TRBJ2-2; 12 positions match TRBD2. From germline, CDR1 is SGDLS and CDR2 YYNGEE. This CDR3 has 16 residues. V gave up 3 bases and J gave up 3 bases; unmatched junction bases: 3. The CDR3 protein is CASSDRLAGDTGELFF. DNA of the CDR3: TGTGCCAGCAGCGATCGACTAGCGGGAGACACCGGGGAGCTGTTTTTT.

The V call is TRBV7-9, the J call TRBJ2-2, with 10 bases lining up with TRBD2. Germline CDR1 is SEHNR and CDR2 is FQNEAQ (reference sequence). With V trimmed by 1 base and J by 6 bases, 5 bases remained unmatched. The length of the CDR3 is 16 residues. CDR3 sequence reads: CASSLGASGSSGELFF. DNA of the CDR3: TGTGCCAGCAGCTTAGGGGCTAGCGGGAGCTCCGGGGAGCTGTTTTTT.

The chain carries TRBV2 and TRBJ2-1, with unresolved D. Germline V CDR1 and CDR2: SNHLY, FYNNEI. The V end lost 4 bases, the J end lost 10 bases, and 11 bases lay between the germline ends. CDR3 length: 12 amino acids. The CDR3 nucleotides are TGTGCCAGCAGTGTGCTAGAACGGGAGCAGTTCTTC. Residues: CASSVLEREQFF.

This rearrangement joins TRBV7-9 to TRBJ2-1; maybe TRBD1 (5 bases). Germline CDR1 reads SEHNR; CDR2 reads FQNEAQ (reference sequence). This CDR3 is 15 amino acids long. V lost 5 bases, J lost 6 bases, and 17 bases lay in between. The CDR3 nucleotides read TGTGCCAGCAGCCCCCCACCCAGGGTGGGCAATGAGCAGTTCTTC. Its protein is CASSPPPRVGNEQFF.

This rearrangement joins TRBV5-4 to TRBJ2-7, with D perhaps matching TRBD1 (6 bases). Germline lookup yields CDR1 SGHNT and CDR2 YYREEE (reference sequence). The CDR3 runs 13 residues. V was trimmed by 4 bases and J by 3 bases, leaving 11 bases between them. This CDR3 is CASSLDRDYEQYF. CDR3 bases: TGTGCCAGCAGCCTGGACAGAGACTACGAGCAGTACTTC.

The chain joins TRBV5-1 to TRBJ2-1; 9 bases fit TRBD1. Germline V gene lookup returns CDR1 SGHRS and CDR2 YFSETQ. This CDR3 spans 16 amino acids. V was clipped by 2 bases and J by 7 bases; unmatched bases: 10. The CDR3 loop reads CASSFLRDRVGNEQFF. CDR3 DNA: TGCGCCAGCAGCTTCCTCCGGGACAGGGTCGGAAATGAGCAGTTCTTC.

Here the CDR3 DNA reads TGCAGCGTCGTTGTAACGGTCTACGAGCAGTACTTC. This sequence encodes CSVVVTVYEQYF. V gene TRBV29-1 combines with J gene TRBJ2-7; D gene unclear. Trimming shortened V by 6 bases and J by 3 bases, and 12 bases separated the two germline ends. This CDR3 has 12 amino acids. Germline-derived CDR1 and CDR2 are SQVTM and ANQGSEA.

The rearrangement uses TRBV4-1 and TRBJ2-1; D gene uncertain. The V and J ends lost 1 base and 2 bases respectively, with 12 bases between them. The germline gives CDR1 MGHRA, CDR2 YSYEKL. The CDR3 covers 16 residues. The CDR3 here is CASSQGETPAYNEQFF. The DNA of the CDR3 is TGCGCCAGCAGCCAAGGAGAGACTCCAGCCTACAATGAGCAGTTCTTC.

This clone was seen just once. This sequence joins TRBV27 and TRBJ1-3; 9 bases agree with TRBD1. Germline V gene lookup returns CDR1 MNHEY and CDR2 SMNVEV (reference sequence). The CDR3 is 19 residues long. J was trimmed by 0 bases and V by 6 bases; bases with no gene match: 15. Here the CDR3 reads CASRLDPPGQGTSGNTIYF. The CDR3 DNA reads TGTGCCAGCAGGTTAGACCCCCCGGGACAGGGAACCTCTGGAAACACCATATATTTT.

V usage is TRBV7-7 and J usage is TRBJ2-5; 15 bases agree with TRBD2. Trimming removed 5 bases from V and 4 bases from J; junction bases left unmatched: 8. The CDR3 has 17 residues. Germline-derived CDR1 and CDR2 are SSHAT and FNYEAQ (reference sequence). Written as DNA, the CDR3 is TGTGCCAGCAGCCCACGGACTAGCGGGAGGGCGGCAGAGACCCAGTACTTC. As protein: CASSPRTSGRAAETQYF.

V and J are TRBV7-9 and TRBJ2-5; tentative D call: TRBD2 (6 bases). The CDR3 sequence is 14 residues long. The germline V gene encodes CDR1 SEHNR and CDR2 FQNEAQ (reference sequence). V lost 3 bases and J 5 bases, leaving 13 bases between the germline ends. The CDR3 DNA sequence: TGTGCCAGCAGCTTGCGAACGGAGGGGGAGACCCAGTACTTC. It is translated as CASSLRTEGETQYF.

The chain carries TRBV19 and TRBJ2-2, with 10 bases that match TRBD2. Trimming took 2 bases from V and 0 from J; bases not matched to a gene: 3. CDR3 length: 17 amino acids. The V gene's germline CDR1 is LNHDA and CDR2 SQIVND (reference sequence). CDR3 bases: TGTGCCAGTAGTATACCTAGCGGGAGTGCGAACACCGGGGAGCTGTTTTTT. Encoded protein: CASSIPSGSANTGELFF.

CDR3 amino acids: CASSVGYRAREQYF. The CDR3 DNA reads TGTGCCAGCAGCGTAGGATACAGGGCCCGCGAGCAGTACTTC. The rearrangement joins TRBV9 to TRBJ2-7, with D possibly TRBD1 on 6 matching bases. The germline V and J ends were trimmed by 0 bases and 6 bases, with 13 bases remaining between them. The CDR3 has 14 residues. Germline V gene sequence: CDR1 SGDLS, CDR2 YYNGEE.

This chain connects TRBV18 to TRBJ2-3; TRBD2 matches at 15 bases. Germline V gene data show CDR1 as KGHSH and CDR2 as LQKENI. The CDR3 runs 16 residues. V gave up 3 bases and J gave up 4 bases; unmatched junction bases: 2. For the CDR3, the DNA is TGTGCCAGCTCACCCCGGACTAGCGGGGGGGCAGATACGCAGTATTTT. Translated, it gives CASSPRTSGGADTQYF. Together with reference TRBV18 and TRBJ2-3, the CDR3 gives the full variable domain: NAGVMQNPRHLVRRRGQEARLRCSPMKGHSHVYWYRQLPEEGLKFMVYLQKENIIDESGMPKERFSAEFPKEGPSILRIQQVVRGDSAAYFCASSPRTSGGADTQYFGPGTRLTVL.

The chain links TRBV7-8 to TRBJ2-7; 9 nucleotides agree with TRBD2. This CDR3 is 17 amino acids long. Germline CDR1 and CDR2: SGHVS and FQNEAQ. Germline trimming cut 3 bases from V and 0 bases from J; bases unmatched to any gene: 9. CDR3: CASSFTAGGSSSYEQYF. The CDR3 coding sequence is TGTGCCAGCAGCTTCACAGCGGGGGGTTCAAGCTCCTACGAGCAGTACTTC.

The CDR3 spells CASHRDTNYGYTF. CDR3 nucleotides: TGTGCCAGCCACCGGGATACTAACTATGGCTACACCTTC. The chain is built from TRBV2 and TRBJ1-2; D remains ambiguous. The CDR3 loop spans 13 amino acids. Germline V gives CDR1 SNHLY, CDR2 FYNNEI. V lost 8 bases and J 0 bases, leaving 10 bases between the germline ends.

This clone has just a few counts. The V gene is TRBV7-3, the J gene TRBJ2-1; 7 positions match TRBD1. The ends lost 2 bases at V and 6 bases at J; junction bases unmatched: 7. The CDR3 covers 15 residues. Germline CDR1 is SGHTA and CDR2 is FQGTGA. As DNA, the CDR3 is TGTGCCAGCAGCTTAGTTCAGGGGGTCGGCAATGAGCAGTTCTTC. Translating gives CASSLVQGVGNEQFF.

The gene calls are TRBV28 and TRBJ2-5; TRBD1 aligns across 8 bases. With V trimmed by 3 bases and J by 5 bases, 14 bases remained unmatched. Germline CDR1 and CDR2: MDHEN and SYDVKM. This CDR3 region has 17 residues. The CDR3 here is CASSLRGTGTRRETQYF. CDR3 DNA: TGTGCCAGCAGTTTGAGAGGGACAGGCACCCGCCGGGAGACCCAGTACTTC.

CDR3 loop: CASSPGQADNQPQHF. DNA of the CDR3: TGTGCCAGCTCACCGGGACAGGCGGACAATCAGCCCCAGCATTTT. The rearrangement uses TRBV18 and TRBJ1-5, with TRBD1 matching over 8 bases. Germline CDR1 reads KGHSH; CDR2 reads LQKENI. V shed 3 bases and J 3 bases; nucleotides not matched to a gene: 4. CDR3 length: 15 residues.

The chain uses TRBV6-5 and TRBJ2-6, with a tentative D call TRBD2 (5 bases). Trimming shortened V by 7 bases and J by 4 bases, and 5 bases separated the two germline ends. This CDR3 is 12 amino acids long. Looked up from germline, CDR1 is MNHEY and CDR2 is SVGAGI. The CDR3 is CASTGGANVLTF. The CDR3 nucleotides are TGTGCCAGCACGGGGGGGGCCAACGTCCTGACTTTC.

The CDR3 coding sequence is TGTGCCAGCACCTATGGGGGACTTAACACTGAAGCTTTCTTT. Its translation: CASTYGGLNTEAFF. The J gene is TRBJ1-1, the V gene TRBV28; a weak D match, TRBD1 (5 bases). The CDR3 consists of 14 residues. Trimming removed 7 bases at V and 2 bases at J, with 14 bases between. Germline lookup yields CDR1 MDHEN and CDR2 SYDVKM.

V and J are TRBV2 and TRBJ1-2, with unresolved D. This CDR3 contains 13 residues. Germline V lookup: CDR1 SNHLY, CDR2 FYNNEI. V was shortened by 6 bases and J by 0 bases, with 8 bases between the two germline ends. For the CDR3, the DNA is TGTGCCAGCAGACCCACAGCTAACTATGGCTACACCTTC. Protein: CASRPTANYGYTF.